The clone carrying this TCR beta chain appeared many times. Its matching antigen is unknown. Authors of the study amplified TCR beta CDR3 regions from RNA transcripts. Carried out on the TCR CDR3, a first-round RT-PCR used the HTBI primer set. TCRdb re-called the multiplex PCR reads through MiXCR, storing one row per CDR3 protein. The data show roughly 420,000 distinct CDR3 sequences, 15% to 17% seen once. The data derive from a study of T cells in Graves' hyperthyroidism and ophthalmopathy. Whole-study results and caveats: Blood also held most thyroid clonotypes expanded beyond 0.001. Using 13 V-J features, a model discriminated ophthalmopathy from stable hyperthyroidism. Ophthalmopathy, as predicted by the model, came a median about seven months after the prediction.

The length of the CDR3 is 19 residues. Trimming cost V 3 bases and J 6 bases; bases outside gene matches: 12. CDR1 is MDHEN, CDR2 SYDVKM, per germline. Exclusion of a patient resulted from uncontrolled infection, other autoimmune disease, pregnancy or lactation. The specimen sequenced was blood. This sequence originates from a young woman with Graves' hyperthyroidism. The chain couples TRBV28 to TRBJ2-2; the match to TRBD2 covers 14 bases. The CDR3 DNA reads as TGTGCCAGCAGTTTCCTTGGGATAGGACTAGCGGGAGGAGCCGGGGAGCTGTTTTTT. Protein sequence: CASSFLGIGLAGGAGELFF.